Given below is one T cell receptor beta chain in context. The target antigen is unknown. Germline V gene data show CDR1 as SGHTA and CDR2 as FQGNSA. The CDR3 is 14 residues long. Between the trimmed V and J ends, which lost 5 bases and 1 base, there was a span of 11 bases. This sample stems from a study of T cells in localized non-small cell lung cancer. Study outcomes and limitations: Multi-region tumor sequencing was not done, so intratumor heterogeneity could not be excluded. Exceeding tumor, uninvolved adjacent lung had the highest T cell clonality.

The table came from immunoSEQ multiplex PCR; TCRdb's copy has only in-frame clones and leaves some out. The sample consists of fewer than 25,000 clones, about 90% of them appearing once. This sequence originates from a male donor at least 60 years old with stage I squamous cell lung carcinoma. The sequencing used peripheral blood, collected before any cancer treatment. The chain joins TRBV7-2 to TRBJ1-1; D is unclear. This chain's CDR3 is CASSKPGRNTEAFF. The CDR3 nucleotides read TGTGCCAGCAGCAAACCGGGGAGGAACACTGAAGCTTTCTTT.